This TCR beta chain was sequenced during a study of blood T cell repertoires in COVID-19. Across the whole study: The analysed material was cDNA or gDNA that came from T cells, B-cell-depleted T cells, or PBMCs.

Original data processing: Scientists estimated how many nucleated cells there were by amplifying reference gene primers. Sequencing was performed with immunoSEQ multiplex PCR; in TCRdb, only in-frame clones are kept and a portion is missing. V, J and clone size reflect that table, while D and trimming were determined from the DNA. The table lists about 270,000 clones, around 90% of them singletons. Grouping used clinical history reported by participants in a survey and questionnaire. V trimming: 4 bases; J trimming: 5 bases; junction bases outside the gene matches: 6. The germline V gene encodes CDR1 SGHKS and CDR2 YYEKEE (reference sequence). The CDR3 consists of 15 residues.

The rearrangement links TRBV5-5 to TRBJ1-6; 7 positions agree with TRBD1. This clonotype originated in a woman in her twenties or thirties with acute COVID-19. Material for sequencing was PBMCs or T cells enriched from blood (not recorded which). The CDR3 sequence: CASSPWDSHNSPLHF. CDR3 sequence (DNA): TGTGCCAGCAGCCCCTGGGACAGCCATAATTCACCCCTCCACTTT.